These T cell receptor beta chains were read from a single sample in a study of cytomegalovirus exposure and HLA in healthy donors. Method: immunoSEQ multiplex PCR; TCRdb's copy keeps in-frame clones and lacks some. This sample has 110,000 or so clones; 75% to 80% occur once, and the top ten carry 9.5% to 15%. The sample consisted of PBMCs. All receptors derive from a woman aged 40 to 50 in good health and CMV-seropositive. Each CDR3 is given with its conserved first and last residue. The D gene is left open where the match is weak. Some rows mark clone size as missing; the rest say once, few, many or name a class of expanded clone.

j_call v_call d_call clone_size cdr3_aa cdr3_nt
TRBJ1-5 TRBV4-1 TRBD1 few CASRSTGTGGIGPQHF TGCGCCAGCAGATCAACCGGGACAGGTGGGATTGGGCCCCAGCATTTT
TRBJ1-2 TRBV4-1 - once CASSQVERQSYGYTF TGCGCCAGCAGCCAAGTAGAACGACAGTCCTATGGCTACACCTTC
TRBJ1-2 TRBV10-3 TRBD1 - CAIRRTGGTYGYTF TGTGCCATCAGAAGGACAGGGGGAACCTATGGCTACACCTTC
TRBJ2-3 TRBV6-6 - - CASSYSRLDTQYF TGTGCCAGCAGTTACTCGCGGCTAGATACGCAGTATTTT
TRBJ2-5 TRBV5-1 TRBD2 - CASSLEAGGEETQYF TGCGCCAGCAGCTTGGAGGCGGGGGGGGAGGAGACCCAGTACTTC
TRBJ2-2 TRBV6-5 TRBD2 - CASRSGLAGAGELFF TGTGCCAGCAGATCGGGACTAGCGGGGGCGGGGGAGCTGTTTTTT
TRBJ1-1 TRBV7-9 TRBD1 - CASGLSGQPNTEAFF TGTGCCAGCGGCCTATCGGGACAGCCAAACACTGAAGCTTTCTTT
TRBJ1-6 TRBV7-9 - - CASTSIVVAGSPLHF TGTGCCAGCACCTCGATTGTTGTCGCGGGTTCACCCCTCCACTTT
TRBJ1-5 TRBV9 TRBD1 - CASSAGQGNQPQHF TGTGCCAGCAGCGCTGGACAGGGCAATCAGCCCCAGCATTTT
TRBJ1-2 TRBV10-3 - - CAISSRPRHGYTF TGTGCCATCAGTTCCCGCCCCAGGCACGGCTACACCTTC
TRBJ2-3 TRBV5-4 TRBD2 - CASSSAVAGGTDTQYF TGTGCCAGCAGCTCTGCAGTAGCGGGGGGCACAGATACGCAGTATTTT
TRBJ1-2 TRBV5-6 - - CASSLGTNYGYTF TGTGCCAGCAGCCTCGGGACAAACTATGGCTACACCTTC
TRBJ2-3 TRBV4-1 TRBD2 - CASSQGQLAGQDTQYF TGCGCCAGCAGCCAAGGACAACTAGCGGGGCAAGATACGCAGTATTTT
TRBJ1-2 TRBV7-9 - - CASSLVQGSGYTF TGTGCCAGCAGCTTAGTCCAGGGGTCTGGCTACACCTTC
TRBJ1-2 TRBV11-2 - - CASSQGEVYDGYTF TGTGCCAGCAGCCAGGGTGAGGTCTATGATGGCTACACCTTC
TRBJ1-4 TRBV5-1 TRBD1 - CASSAGQGNEKLFF TGCGCCAGCAGCGCGGGACAGGGGAATGAAAAACTGTTTTTT
TRBJ1-1 TRBV7-8 - - CASSPRQGTNTEAFF TGTGCCAGCAGCCCCCGGCAGGGGACGAACACTGAAGCTTTCTTT